The present T cell receptor beta chain was sequenced within a study of Ad26.COV2.S vaccination and SARS-CoV-2 variants. Study information: In the COV1001 trial, the donor was in the Ad26.COV2.S arm. Points from the study as a whole: Vaccinees reportedly had broad spike-specific CD8+ and CD4+ T cell responses.

As for this clone: Its antigen is unidentified.

As for treatment: some 20 received Ad26.COV2.S at low or high dose, single or two shots; about 5 received placebo; per-sample allocation not given. Each sample was drawn 63 days after the first injection (of vaccine or placebo). Donation came from an adult in Boston who was aged 18-55 years. The CDR3 contains 17 residues. Germline assignment: CDR1 SGHVS and CDR2 FQNEAQ. Deletions cut 4 bases from V and 6 bases from J, with 21 bases between. Method: immunoSEQ multiplex PCR; TCRdb's copy keeps in-frame clones and lacks some. The data hold around 450,000 clones, with about nine tenths observed a single time.

This chain links TRBV7-8 with TRBJ2-2; D uncertain. The sequence came from a person aged 18-65 years who received the Ad26.COV2.S COVID-19 vaccine or a placebo. The sequencing here drew on peripheral blood, taken in a trial of Ad26.COV2.S vaccine versus placebo. CDR3 protein: CASSSTRARARAGELFF. The CDR3 DNA sequence: TGTGCCAGCAGCTCAACGCGCGCCAGAGCTCGCGCCGGGGAGCTGTTTTTT.